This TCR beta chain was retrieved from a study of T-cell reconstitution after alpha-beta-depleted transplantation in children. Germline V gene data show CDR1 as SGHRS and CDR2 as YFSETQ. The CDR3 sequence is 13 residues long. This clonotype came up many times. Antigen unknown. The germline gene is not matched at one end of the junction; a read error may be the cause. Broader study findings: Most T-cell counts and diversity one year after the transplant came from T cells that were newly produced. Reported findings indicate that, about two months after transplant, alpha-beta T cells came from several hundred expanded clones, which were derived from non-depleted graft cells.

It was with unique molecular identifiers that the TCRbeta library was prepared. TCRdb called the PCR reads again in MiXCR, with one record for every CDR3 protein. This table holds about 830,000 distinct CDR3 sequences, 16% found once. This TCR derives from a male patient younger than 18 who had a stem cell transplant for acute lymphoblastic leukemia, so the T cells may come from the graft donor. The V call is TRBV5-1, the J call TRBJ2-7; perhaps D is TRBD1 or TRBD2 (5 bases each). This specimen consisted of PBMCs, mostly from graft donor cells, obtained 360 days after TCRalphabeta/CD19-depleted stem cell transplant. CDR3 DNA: TGTGCCAGCAGCCCGGGACCCCATTACGAGCAGTACTTC. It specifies CASSPGPHYEQYF.